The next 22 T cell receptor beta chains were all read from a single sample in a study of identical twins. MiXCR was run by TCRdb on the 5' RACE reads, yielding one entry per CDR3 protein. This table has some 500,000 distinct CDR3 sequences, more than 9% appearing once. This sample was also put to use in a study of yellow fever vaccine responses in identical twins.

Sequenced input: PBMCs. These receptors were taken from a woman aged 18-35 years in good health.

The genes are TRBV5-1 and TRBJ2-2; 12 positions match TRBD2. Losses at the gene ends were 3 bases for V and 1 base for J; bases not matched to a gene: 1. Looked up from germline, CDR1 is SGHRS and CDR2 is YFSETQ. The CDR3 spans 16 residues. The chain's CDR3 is CASSWGLAGNTGELFF. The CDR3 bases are TGCGCCAGCAGCTGGGGACTAGCGGGGAACACCGGGGAGCTGTTTTTT.

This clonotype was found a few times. CDR3 sequence (DNA): TGCAGCGTTGAAGATCAAGCAGGGGTCAACAATGAGCAGTTCTTC. Its protein product is CSVEDQAGVNNEQFF. The rearrangement links TRBV29-1 to TRBJ2-1; D is perhaps TRBD1 (6 bases). The CDR3 covers 15 residues. Germline V lookup: CDR1 SQVTM, CDR2 ANQGSEA. Trimming stripped 0 bases from V and 5 bases from J, with 14 bases between.

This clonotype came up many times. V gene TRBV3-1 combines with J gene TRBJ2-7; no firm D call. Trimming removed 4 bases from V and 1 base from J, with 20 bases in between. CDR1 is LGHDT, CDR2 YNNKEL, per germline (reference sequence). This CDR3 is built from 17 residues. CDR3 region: CASSRVPGYGPSYEQYF. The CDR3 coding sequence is TGTGCCAGCAGCCGAGTTCCCGGCTACGGCCCTTCCTACGAGCAGTACTTC.

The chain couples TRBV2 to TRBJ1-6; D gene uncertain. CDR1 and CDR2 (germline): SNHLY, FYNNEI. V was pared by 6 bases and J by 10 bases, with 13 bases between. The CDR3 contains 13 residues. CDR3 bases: TGTGCCAGCAGCGGCAGCATCGGATCACCCCTCCACTTT. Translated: CASSGSIGSPLHF.

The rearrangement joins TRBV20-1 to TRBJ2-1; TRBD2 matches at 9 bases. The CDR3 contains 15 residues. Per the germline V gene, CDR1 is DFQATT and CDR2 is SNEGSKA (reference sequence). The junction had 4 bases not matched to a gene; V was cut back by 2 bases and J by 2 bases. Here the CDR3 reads CSARRREGPYNEQFF. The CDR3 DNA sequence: TGCAGTGCTAGACGGCGGGAGGGCCCCTACAATGAGCAGTTCTTC.

The DNA for the CDR3 is TGCAGCGTCACCGATTTGACAGGGGGAATTGTTGGTGAGCAGTTCTTC. Translation: CSVTDLTGGIVGEQFF. The chain employs TRBV29-1 and TRBJ2-1, with 9 bases aligning to TRBD1. Trimming cost V 6 bases and J 9 bases; bases outside gene matches: 18. This CDR3 is built from 16 residues. CDR1 and CDR2 (germline): SQVTM, ANQGSEA.

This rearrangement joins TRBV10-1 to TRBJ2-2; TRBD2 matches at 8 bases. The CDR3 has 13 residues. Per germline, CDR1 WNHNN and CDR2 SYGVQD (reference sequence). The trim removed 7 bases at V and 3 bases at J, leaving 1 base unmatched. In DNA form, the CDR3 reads TGCGCCAGCAATAGCGGGGACACCGGGGAGCTGTTTTTT. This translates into CASNSGDTGELFF.

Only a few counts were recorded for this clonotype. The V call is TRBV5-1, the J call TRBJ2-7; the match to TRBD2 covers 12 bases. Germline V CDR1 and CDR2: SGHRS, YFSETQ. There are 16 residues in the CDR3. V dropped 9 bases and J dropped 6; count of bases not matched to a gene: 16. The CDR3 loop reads CATRETSGGTLFEQYF. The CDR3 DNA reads TGCGCCACCAGGGAGACTAGCGGGGGAACTCTTTTCGAGCAGTACTTC.

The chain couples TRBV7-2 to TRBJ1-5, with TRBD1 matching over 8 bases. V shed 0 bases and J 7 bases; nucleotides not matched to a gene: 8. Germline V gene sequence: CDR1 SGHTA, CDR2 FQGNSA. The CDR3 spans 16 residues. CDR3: CASSLARTGKGQPQHF. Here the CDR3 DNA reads TGTGCCAGCAGCTTAGCGAGGACAGGGAAGGGCCAGCCCCAGCATTTT. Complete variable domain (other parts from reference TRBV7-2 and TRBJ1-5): GAGVSQSPSNKVTEKGKDVELRCDPISGHTALYWYRQSLGQGLEFLIYFQGNSAPDKSGLPSDRFSAERTGGSVSTLTIQRTQQEDSAVYLCASSLARTGKGQPQHFGDGTRLSIL.

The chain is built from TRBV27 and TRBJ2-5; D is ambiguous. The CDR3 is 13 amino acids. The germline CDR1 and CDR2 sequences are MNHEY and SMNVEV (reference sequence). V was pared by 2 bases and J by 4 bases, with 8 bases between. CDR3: CASSLLSRETQYF. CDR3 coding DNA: TGTGCCAGCAGTTTACTCAGTCGAGAGACCCAGTACTTC.

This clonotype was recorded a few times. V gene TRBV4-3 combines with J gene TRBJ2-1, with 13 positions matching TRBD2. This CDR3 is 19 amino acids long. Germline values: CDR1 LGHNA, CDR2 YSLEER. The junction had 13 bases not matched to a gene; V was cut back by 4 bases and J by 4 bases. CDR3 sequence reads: CASSPTGLAGNRDYNEQFF. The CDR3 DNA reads TGCGCCAGCAGCCCGACGGGACTAGCGGGAAATAGGGATTACAATGAGCAGTTCTTC.

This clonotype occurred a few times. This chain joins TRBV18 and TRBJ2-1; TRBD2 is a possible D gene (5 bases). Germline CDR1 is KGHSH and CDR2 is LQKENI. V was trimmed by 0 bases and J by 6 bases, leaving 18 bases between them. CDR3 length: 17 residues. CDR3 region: CASSPPFGPGGRNEQFF. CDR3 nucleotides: TGTGCCAGCTCACCACCGTTTGGCCCCGGAGGTCGCAATGAGCAGTTCTTC.

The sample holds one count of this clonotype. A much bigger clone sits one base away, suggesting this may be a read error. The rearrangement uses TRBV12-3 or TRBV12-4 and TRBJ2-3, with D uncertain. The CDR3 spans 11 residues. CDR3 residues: CTSIRADTQYF. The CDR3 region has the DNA TGTACCAGCATTAGGGCAGATACGCAGTATTTT.

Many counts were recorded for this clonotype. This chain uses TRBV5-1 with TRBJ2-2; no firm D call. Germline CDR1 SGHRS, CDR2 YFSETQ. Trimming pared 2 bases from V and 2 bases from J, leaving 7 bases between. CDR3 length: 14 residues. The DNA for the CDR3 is TGCGCCAGCAGCTTAGGCTATAACACCGGGGAGCTGTTTTTT. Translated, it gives CASSLGYNTGELFF.

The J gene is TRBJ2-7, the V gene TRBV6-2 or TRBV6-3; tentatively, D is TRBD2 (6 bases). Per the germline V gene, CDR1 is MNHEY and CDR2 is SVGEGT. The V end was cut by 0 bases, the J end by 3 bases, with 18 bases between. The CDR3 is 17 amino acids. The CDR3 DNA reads TGTGCCAGCAGTTACTCGAGCGTAGCGGTAACTGGCTACGAGCAGTACTTC. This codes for CASSYSSVAVTGYEQYF.

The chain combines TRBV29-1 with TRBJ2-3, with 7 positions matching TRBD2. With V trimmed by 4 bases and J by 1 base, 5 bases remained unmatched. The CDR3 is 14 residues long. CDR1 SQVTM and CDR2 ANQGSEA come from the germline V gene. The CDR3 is CSVVSSGGTDTQYF. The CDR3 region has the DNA TGCAGCGTTGTATCCAGCGGGGGCACAGATACGCAGTATTTT.

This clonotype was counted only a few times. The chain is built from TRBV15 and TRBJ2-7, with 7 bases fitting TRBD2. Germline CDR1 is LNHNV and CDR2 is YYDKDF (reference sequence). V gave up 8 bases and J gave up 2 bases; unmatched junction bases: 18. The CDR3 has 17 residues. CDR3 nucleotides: TGTGCCACCTCGAACACTGGACACGGGACTACCCCCTACGAGCAGTACTTC. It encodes CATSNTGHGTTPYEQYF.

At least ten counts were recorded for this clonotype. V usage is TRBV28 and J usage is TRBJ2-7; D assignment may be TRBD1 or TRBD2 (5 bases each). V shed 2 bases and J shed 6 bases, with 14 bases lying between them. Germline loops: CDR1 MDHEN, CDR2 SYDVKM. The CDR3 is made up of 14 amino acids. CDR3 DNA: TGTGCCAGCAGTTTAACGGGGCAAAAAGGCGAGCAGTACTTC. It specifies CASSLTGQKGEQYF.

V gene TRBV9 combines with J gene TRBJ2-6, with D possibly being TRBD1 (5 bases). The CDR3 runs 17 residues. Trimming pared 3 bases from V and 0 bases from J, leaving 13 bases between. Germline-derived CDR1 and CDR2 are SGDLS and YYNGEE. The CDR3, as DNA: TGTGCCAGCAGCGAGCCCATGACAGCCTCTGGGGCCAACGTCCTGACTTTC. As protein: CASSEPMTASGANVLTF.

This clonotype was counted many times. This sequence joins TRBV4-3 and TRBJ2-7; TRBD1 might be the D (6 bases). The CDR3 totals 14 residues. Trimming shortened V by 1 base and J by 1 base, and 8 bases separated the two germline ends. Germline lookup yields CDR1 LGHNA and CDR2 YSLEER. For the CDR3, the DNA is TGCGCCAGCAGCCAAGGCAGGGGTTCCTACGAGCAGTACTTC. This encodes CASSQGRGSYEQYF.

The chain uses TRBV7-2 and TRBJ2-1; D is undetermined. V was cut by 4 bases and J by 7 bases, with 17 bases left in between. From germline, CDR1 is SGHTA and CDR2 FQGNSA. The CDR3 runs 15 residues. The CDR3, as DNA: TGTGCCAGCAGCTCCCTTTTCACCTTGGGTAATGAGCAGTTCTTC. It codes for CASSSLFTLGNEQFF.

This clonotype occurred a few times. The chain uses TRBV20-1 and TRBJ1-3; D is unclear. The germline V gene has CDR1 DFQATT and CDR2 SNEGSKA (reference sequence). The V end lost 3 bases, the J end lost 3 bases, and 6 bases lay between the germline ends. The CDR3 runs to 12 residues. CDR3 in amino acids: CSARTYGNTIYF. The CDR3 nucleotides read TGCAGTGCTAGGACTTATGGAAACACCATATATTTT.